This T cell receptor beta chain was found in a study of T cell repertoires in cytomegalovirus infection. TCRdb re-analysed the reads in MiXCR, keeping a single row per CDR3 protein. Found here are about 770,000 distinct CDR3 sequences, 25% to 30% of them singletons; the top ten hold around 13%. About this clonotype: What it binds is unknown.

With 2 bases removed from V and 3 bases from J, the gap between germline ends came to 13 bases. The CDR3 is 16 amino acids. The sample here was cultured CD8+ T cells from PBMCs, taken from culture after CMV antigen stimulation. The V call is TRBV12-3 or TRBV12-4, the J call TRBJ2-2, with D possibly being TRBD2 (5 bases). This sequence was found in a human donor in good health (CMV status not recorded). Some clones in this sample may be carry-over from other donors' samples. The CDR3 here is CASSLTGWTDTGELFF. The CDR3 DNA sequence: TGTGCCAGCAGTTTAACCGGGTGGACTGACACCGGGGAGCTGTTTTTT.